Each of the 17 T cell receptor beta chains below was sequenced from the same sample in a study of shared clonotypes between healthy human individuals. Measured with immunoSEQ multiplex PCR; TCRdb has only the in-frame clones, and not every one. The sample gives over 2,000,000 clones, roughly 95% of which show up once; about 1.7% is in the top ten. Positively selected for CCR7, the CD45RO-negative cells used as naive CD8 cells excluded terminally differentiated effector memory CD45RA+ cells. Sequencing was carried out using naive CD8+ T cells from PBMCs. Receptor source: a man aged 18 to 35 in good health. Some clones in this sample may be carry-over from other donors' samples.

The rearrangement links TRBV30 to TRBJ2-1; D is undetermined. The V gene lost 2 bases and the J gene lost 8 bases, with 13 bases spanning the gap. This CDR3 has 13 residues. Germline CDR1 reads GTSNPN; CDR2 reads SVGIG (reference sequence). The CDR3 DNA is TGTGCCTGGAGTTTTGGGGTTAGGTATGAGCAGTTCTTC. This codes for CAWSFGVRYEQFF.

This rearrangement joins TRBV19 to TRBJ2-7, with D uncertain. Trimming took 5 bases from V and 4 from J, leaving 15 bases between them. Germline loops: CDR1 LNHDA, CDR2 SQIVND (reference sequence). CDR3 size: 14 residues. CDR3 in DNA: TGTGCCAGTAGTGGCCGTAACAAATTTTACGAGCAGTACTTC. The encoded protein is CASSGRNKFYEQYF. Looking up the rest from reference TRBV19 and TRBJ2-7 gives the full variable domain: DGGITQSPKYLFRKEGQNVTLSCEQNLNHDAMYWYRQDPGQGLRLIYYSQIVNDFQKGDIAEGYSVSREKKESFPLTVTSAQKNPTAFYLCASSGRNKFYEQYFGPGTRLTVT.

V is TRBV4-1 and J is TRBJ1-1; weak D call: TRBD1 (5 bases). The CDR3 totals 15 residues. Germline V lookup: CDR1 MGHRA, CDR2 YSYEKL. The V gene lost 0 bases and the J gene lost 0 bases, with 8 bases spanning the gap. The CDR3 loop is CASSQETVMNTEAFF. CDR3 bases: TGCGCCAGCAGCCAAGAGACAGTTATGAACACTGAAGCTTTCTTT.

This chain links TRBV30 with TRBJ2-3; TRBD2 agrees at 10 bases. The V and J ends lost 0 bases and 1 base, in that order; junction bases with no gene match: 10. The CDR3 is 18 residues long. CDR1 is GTSNPN and CDR2 is SVGIG in the germline V gene (reference sequence). The CDR3 coding sequence is TGTGCCTGGAGTGTACACGGGGTTCTAGCGGGAGGCACAGATACGCAGTATTTT. Its protein product is CAWSVHGVLAGGTDTQYF.

The rearrangement joins TRBV6-1 to TRBJ2-1; no definite D call. In germline, CDR1 is MNHNS, CDR2 SASEGT. This CDR3 has 13 residues. Trimming left V 4 bases short and J 2 bases short, with 6 bases between. CDR3 region: CASSVTPYNEQFF. For the CDR3, the DNA is TGTGCCAGCAGTGTCACGCCCTACAATGAGCAGTTCTTC.

This chain connects TRBV9 to TRBJ1-2; 8 bases are a match to TRBD1. The V segment lost 0 bases and the J segment 2 bases; nucleotides outside the gene matches: 6. The CDR3 runs 16 residues. CDR1 is SGDLS, CDR2 YYNGEE, per germline. CDR3 DNA: TGTGCCAGCAGCGTAGACTTCAGGGGGCAAAACTATGGCTACACCTTC. It translates to CASSVDFRGQNYGYTF.

In nucleotides, the CDR3 is TGTGCCAGCAGTTCGCCGGTGGAACAGAGGGCCGGGGAGCTGTTTTTT. It codes for CASSSPVEQRAGELFF. The V call is TRBV28, the J call TRBJ2-2; D possibly corresponds to TRBD2 (5 bases). This CDR3 is 16 amino acids long. V gave up 4 bases and J gave up 6 bases, with 18 bases separating them. Germline values: CDR1 MDHEN, CDR2 SYDVKM.

The chain links TRBV5-1 to TRBJ1-4; D is ambiguous. This CDR3 is 15 amino acids long. Trimming pared 0 bases from V and 3 bases from J, leaving 9 bases between. CDR1 is SGHRS and CDR2 is YFSETQ in the germline V gene. DNA of the CDR3: TGCGCCAGCAGCTTGGGACGGACCTCTAATGAAAAACTGTTTTTT. Translated: CASSLGRTSNEKLFF.

This chain links TRBV5-1 with TRBJ1-1, with D unresolved. The CDR3 loop spans 13 amino acids. Germline-derived CDR1 and CDR2 are SGHRS and YFSETQ. The V gene lost 1 base and the J gene lost 5 bases, with 9 bases spanning the gap. CDR3 sequence: CASSLWAGTEAFF. DNA of the CDR3: TGCGCCAGCAGCTTGTGGGCCGGGACTGAAGCTTTCTTT.

The chain has TRBV29-1 and TRBJ1-1, with D unresolved. The V and J ends lost 2 bases and 3 bases respectively, with 7 bases between them. The germline gives CDR1 SQVTM, CDR2 ANQGSEA. The CDR3 totals 12 residues. CDR3 coding DNA: TGCAGCGTTGAACGCGGCTACACTGAAGCTTTCTTT. Its protein product is CSVERGYTEAFF.

This sequence joins TRBV6-1 and TRBJ2-5; 12 bases are shared with TRBD2. The CDR3 contains 15 residues. Trimming removed 3 bases from V and 4 bases from J; junction bases left unmatched: 3. Germline assignment: CDR1 MNHNS and CDR2 SASEGT. This CDR3 reads CASSDWGLAGETQYF. CDR3 nucleotides: TGTGCCAGCAGTGACTGGGGACTAGCGGGAGAGACCCAGTACTTC.

V usage is TRBV7-9 and J usage is TRBJ2-7, with 8 bases aligning to TRBD2. Unmatched junction bases numbered 9, after V lost 5 bases and J lost 6 bases. This CDR3 spans 14 amino acids. Germline V gene sequence: CDR1 SEHNR, CDR2 FQNEAQ (reference sequence). CDR3 sequence reads: CASSVGALAGEQYF. The CDR3 coding sequence is TGTGCCAGCAGCGTAGGGGCGCTAGCGGGCGAGCAGTACTTC.

The chain employs TRBV5-1 and TRBJ2-1; TRBD1 matches at 8 bases. The J segment lost 5 bases and the V segment lost 4 bases, leaving 11 bases of the junction unmatched. In germline, CDR1 is SGHRS, CDR2 YFSETQ. CDR3 size: 16 residues. CDR3 nucleotide sequence: TGCGCCAGCAGCCAGGCTCGGACAGGGAGGCACAATGAGCAGTTCTTC. Translating it yields CASSQARTGRHNEQFF. Looking up the rest from reference TRBV5-1 and TRBJ2-1 gives the full variable domain: KAGVTQTPRYLIKTRGQQVTLSCSPISGHRSVSWYQQTPGQGLQFLFEYFSETQRNKGNFPGRFSGRQFSNSRSEMNVSTLELGDSALYLCASSQARTGRHNEQFFGPGTRLTVL.

This chain links TRBV7-3 with TRBJ2-2; D not certain. Trimming removed 6 bases from V and 2 bases from J, with 10 bases in between. This CDR3 contains 14 residues. CDR1 and CDR2 from the germline V gene are SGHTA and FQGTGA. In DNA, the CDR3 is TGTGCCAGCAGTCCCGATCTAAACACCGGGGAGCTGTTTTTT. It codes for CASSPDLNTGELFF.

This chain joins TRBV30 and TRBJ1-2; D may be TRBD1 (6 bases). Looked up from germline, CDR1 is GTSNPN and CDR2 is SVGIG (reference sequence). This CDR3 contains 12 residues. V was shortened by 5 bases and J by 6 bases, with 13 bases between the two germline ends. The CDR3 nucleotides are TGTGCCTGGGACGCCAGGGGTCATGGCTACACCTTC. Protein product: CAWDARGHGYTF. Complete variable domain (other parts from reference TRBV30 and TRBJ1-2): SQTIHQWPATLVQPVGSPLSLECTVEGTSNPNLYWYRQAAGRGLQLLFYSVGIGQISSEVPQNLSASRPQDRQFILSSKKLLLSDSGFYLCAWDARGHGYTFGSGTRLTVV.

V is TRBV7-6 and J is TRBJ2-7; 9 nucleotides match TRBD1. The V gene's germline CDR1 is SGHVS and CDR2 FNYEAQ. The CDR3 has 14 amino acids. The junction had 5 bases not matched to a gene; V was cut back by 4 bases and J by 4 bases. DNA for the CDR3: TGTGCCAGCAGCTCGTCGACAGGGGGATACGAGCAGTACTTC. Encoded protein: CASSSSTGGYEQYF.

This CDR3 is CASSRRQGHWGNIQYF. For the CDR3, the DNA is TGTGCCAGCAGCCGTCGACAGGGCCACTGGGGGAACATTCAGTACTTC. The chain is built from TRBV13 and TRBJ2-4, with 7 nucleotides matching TRBD1. CDR3 length: 16 residues. V gave up 5 bases and J gave up 7 bases; unmatched junction bases: 14. Germline V gives CDR1 PRHDT, CDR2 FYEKMQ (reference sequence).